The 20 T cell receptor beta chains listed next were all sequenced from one sample in a study of shared clonotypes between healthy human individuals. Libraries were prepared by immunoSEQ multiplex PCR; TCRdb keeps only in-frame clonotypes and omits some of them. Of over a million clones listed, about 75% were seen once; the top ten hold approximately 1.3%. The sequenced sample consisted of memory CD4+ T cells sorted from blood. Subset indicated: CD45RA-negative fraction. Receptors originate from a young man in good health.

The chain combines TRBV13 with TRBJ2-3; no firm D call. Germline CDR1 is PRHDT and CDR2 is FYEKMQ (reference sequence). V gave up 4 bases and J gave up 4 bases, with 6 bases separating them. This CDR3 is built from 12 residues. Here the CDR3 DNA reads TGTGCCAGCAGCTCTTCTGCAGATACGCAGTATTTT. Its protein product is CASSSSADTQYF.

The chain couples TRBV18 to TRBJ2-3, with D hard to call. The CDR3 loop spans 19 amino acids. V was clipped by 0 bases and J by 2 bases, with 21 bases between them. Per the germline V gene, CDR1 is KGHSH and CDR2 is LQKENI. The CDR3: CASSPPNRRTPSNTDTQYF. CDR3 coding DNA: TGTGCCAGCTCACCACCTAACAGACGAACTCCATCGAACACAGATACGCAGTATTTT.

There are a few counts of this clone. This rearrangement joins TRBV6-1 to TRBJ2-7; 8 nucleotides match TRBD1. Trimming took 0 bases from V and 6 from J; bases not matched to a gene: 7. The CDR3 contains 15 residues. Germline V CDR1 and CDR2: MNHNS, SASEGT. The CDR3 nucleotides read TGTGCCAGCAGTGAAGCGCATACAGGGGGAAGCGAGCAGTACTTC. It codes for CASSEAHTGGSEQYF.

This chain uses TRBV29-1 with TRBJ2-6, with TRBD1 matching 8 bases. Germline loops: CDR1 SQVTM, CDR2 ANQGSEA. Trimming cost V 6 bases and J 3 bases; bases outside gene matches: 4. The CDR3 sequence is 14 residues long. In DNA form, the CDR3 reads TGCAGCGTACAACAGGGGGATGGGGCCAACGTCCTGACTTTC. Translated: CSVQQGDGANVLTF. The entire variable domain, with the rest obtained from reference TRBV29-1 and TRBJ2-6, is as follows: SAVISQKPSRDICQRGTSLTIQCQVDSQVTMMFWYRQQPGQSLTLIATANQGSEATYESGFVIDKFPISRPNLTFSTLTVSNMSPEDSSIYLCSVQQGDGANVLTFGAGSRLTVL.

The chain is built from TRBV7-2 and TRBJ2-3; 8 bases match TRBD2. Germline trimming cut 3 bases from V and 3 bases from J; bases unmatched to any gene: 5. The CDR3 spans 15 residues. The germline gives CDR1 SGHTA, CDR2 FQGNSA. The DNA for the CDR3 is TGTGCCAGCAGCTTGGGCGGGAGGTGGACAGATACGCAGTATTTT. This gives the protein CASSLGGRWTDTQYF.

The chain joins TRBV11-1 to TRBJ1-6; TRBD1 aligns across 8 bases. Germline trimming cut 6 bases from V and 7 bases from J; bases unmatched to any gene: 8. Germline V lookup: CDR1 SGHAT, CDR2 FQDESV (reference sequence). The CDR3 covers 15 residues. CDR3 loop: CASSEERTGNSPLHF. CDR3 in DNA: TGTGCCAGCAGTGAGGAGCGGACAGGGAATTCACCCCTCCACTTT.

V usage is TRBV10-3 and J usage is TRBJ2-7; perhaps D is TRBD1 or TRBD2 (5 bases each). This CDR3 spans 14 amino acids. V was trimmed by 6 bases and J by 4 bases, leaving 16 bases between them. Germline V gives CDR1 ENHRY, CDR2 SYGVKD. CDR3 sequence (DNA): TGTGCCATCAGGGGGGACGGCTCAACTTACGAGCAGTACTTC. Translation: CAIRGDGSTYEQYF.

This clone appeared once. CDR3 residues: CASSSQGSSTNEKLFF. The CDR3 DNA follows: TGTGCCAGCTCATCACAGGGCTCTTCAACTAATGAAAAACTGTTTTTT. This rearrangement joins TRBV18 to TRBJ1-4; tentatively, D is TRBD1 (6 bases). Germline V lookup: CDR1 KGHSH, CDR2 LQKENI. The CDR3 is 16 residues long. V lost 5 bases to trimming and J lost 0 bases, with 13 bases between them.

V usage is TRBV5-1 and J usage is TRBJ2-5, with 9 bases that match TRBD2. Germline V gene lookup returns CDR1 SGHRS and CDR2 YFSETQ. CDR3 size: 15 residues. The V and J ends lost 4 bases and 5 bases, in that order; junction bases with no gene match: 9. CDR3 coding DNA: TGCGCCAGCAGCAGTACGGGACTAGCTGCCGAGACCCAGTACTTC. As protein: CASSSTGLAAETQYF.

The chain employs TRBV6-1 and TRBJ1-4, with D tentatively TRBD1 (6 bases). The CDR3 contains 14 residues. Looked up from germline, CDR1 is MNHNS and CDR2 is SASEGT. V was shortened by 6 bases and J by 8 bases, with 16 bases between the two germline ends. The CDR3 bases are TGTGCCAGCAGCCCAGGGGAGTATAGGGAAAAACTGTTTTTT. This encodes CASSPGEYREKLFF.

V gene TRBV7-8 combines with J gene TRBJ2-5; 8 nucleotides align to TRBD2. Germline V gives CDR1 SGHVS, CDR2 FQNEAQ. The CDR3 consists of 13 residues. Trimming took 5 bases from V and 7 from J; bases not matched to a gene: 6. This chain's CDR3 is CASSLTSGGTQYF. CDR3 bases: TGTGCCAGCAGCCTTACTAGCGGCGGGACCCAGTACTTC.

The rearrangement links TRBV18 to TRBJ2-3; 10 bases map to TRBD2. Trimming at V came to 5 bases and at J to 1 base, leaving 3 bases not matched to a gene. The CDR3 contains 15 residues. Germline V gene lookup returns CDR1 KGHSH and CDR2 LQKENI. The CDR3 loop is CASSSSGGRTDTQYF. The CDR3 DNA follows: TGTGCCAGCTCAAGTAGCGGGGGGCGCACAGATACGCAGTATTTT.

V and J are TRBV5-1 and TRBJ2-3, with D unresolved. The CDR3 runs 14 residues. CDR1 and CDR2 from the germline V gene are SGHRS and YFSETQ. V lost 0 bases, J lost 1 base, and 6 bases lay in between. CDR3 amino acids: CASSLAARTDTQYF. The DNA of the CDR3 is TGCGCCAGCAGCTTGGCGGCGCGCACAGATACGCAGTATTTT.

The rearrangement uses TRBV28 and TRBJ1-6; TRBD1 might be the D (5 bases). Germline values: CDR1 MDHEN, CDR2 SYDVKM. The germline V and J ends were trimmed by 6 bases and 8 bases, with 14 bases remaining between them. This CDR3 is built from 14 residues. The CDR3 DNA follows: TGTGCCAGCAGCCTGCAGGGTGGAGATTCACCCCTCCACTTT. It yields the protein CASSLQGGDSPLHF.

V is TRBV7-8 and J is TRBJ1-5; 8 bases are shared with TRBD1. The germline CDR1 and CDR2 sequences are SGHVS and FQNEAQ. The ends lost 4 bases at V and 7 bases at J; junction bases unmatched: 9. This CDR3 has 15 residues. CDR3 region: CASSSFAGGEQPQHF. In DNA, the CDR3 is TGTGCCAGCAGCTCCTTTGCAGGGGGCGAACAGCCCCAGCATTTT.

The chain carries TRBV4-1 and TRBJ2-7; D remains ambiguous. Germline CDR1 is MGHRA and CDR2 is YSYEKL. V lost 0 bases and J lost 0, with 9 bases in between. The CDR3 covers 15 residues. CDR3 sequence reads: CASSQDQTYSYEQYF. CDR3 DNA sequence: TGCGCCAGCAGCCAAGATCAGACCTACTCCTACGAGCAGTACTTC.

This chain joins TRBV7-9 and TRBJ2-1, with 8 bases aligning to TRBD2. V shed 3 bases and J 5 bases; nucleotides not matched to a gene: 3. CDR1 and CDR2 from the germline V gene are SEHNR and FQNEAQ (reference sequence). There are 14 residues in the CDR3. DNA of the CDR3: TGTGCCAGCAGCTTTAGCGGGGCGGACAATGAGCAGTTCTTC. Its translation is CASSFSGADNEQFF.

This clone has just a few counts. The chain joins TRBV2 to TRBJ1-1, with 7 bases matching TRBD1. J lost 4 bases, V lost 6 bases, and 8 bases had no gene match. The CDR3 runs to 14 residues. Germline CDR1 reads SNHLY; CDR2 reads FYNNEI. Written as DNA, the CDR3 is TGTGCCAGCAGACCTGGGACAGACGCCACTGAAGCTTTCTTT. This sequence encodes CASRPGTDATEAFF. Supplemented by reference TRBV2 and TRBJ1-1, the full variable domain reads EPEVTQTPSHQVTQMGQEVILRCVPISNHLYFYWYRQILGQKVEFLVSFYNNEISEKSEIFDDQFSVERPDGSNFTLKIRSTKLEDSAMYFCASRPGTDATEAFFGQGTRLTVV.

This clone has a handful of counts. The rearrangement links TRBV30 to TRBJ1-1, with D unclear. From germline, CDR1 is GTSNPN and CDR2 SVGIG (reference sequence). The germline V and J ends were trimmed by 3 bases and 0 bases, with 11 bases remaining between them. This CDR3 is 14 amino acids long. The chain's CDR3 is CAWSPFGVNTEAFF. CDR3 DNA sequence: TGTGCCTGGAGCCCCTTCGGAGTGAACACTGAAGCTTTCTTT.

In its sample, this clone was seen once. The J gene is TRBJ1-4, the V gene TRBV2; no definite D call. Germline loops: CDR1 SNHLY, CDR2 FYNNEI. CDR3 size: 13 residues. V lost 4 bases and J 4 bases, leaving 7 bases between the germline ends. Here the CDR3 DNA reads TGTGCCAGCAGTGGGAGCTTTAATGAAAAACTGTTTTTT. Translated: CASSGSFNEKLFF.